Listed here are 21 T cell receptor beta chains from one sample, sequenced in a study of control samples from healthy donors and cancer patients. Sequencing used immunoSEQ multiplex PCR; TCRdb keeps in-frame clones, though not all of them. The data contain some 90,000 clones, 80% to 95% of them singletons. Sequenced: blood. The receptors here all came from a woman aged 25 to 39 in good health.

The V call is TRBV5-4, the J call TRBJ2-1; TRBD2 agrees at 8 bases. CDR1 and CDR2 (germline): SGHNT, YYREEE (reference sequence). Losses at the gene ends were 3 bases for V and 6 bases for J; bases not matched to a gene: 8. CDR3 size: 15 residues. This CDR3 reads CASSSGAGGPNEQFF. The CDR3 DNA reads TGTGCCAGCAGCTCCGGCGCGGGGGGCCCCAATGAGCAGTTCTTC.

This CDR3 is CASFLRVGTGELFF. In nucleotides, the CDR3 is TGTGCCAGCTTCCTGAGGGTGGGCACCGGGGAGCTGTTTTTT. V gene TRBV28 combines with J gene TRBJ2-2; TRBD2 might be the D (5 bases). V dropped 8 bases and J dropped 4 bases, with 14 bases sitting between them. This CDR3 has 14 amino acids. Germline V CDR1 and CDR2: MDHEN, SYDVKM. The full variable domain, in which reference TRBV28 and TRBJ2-2 provide the parts outside the CDR3, is DVKVTQSSRYLVKRTGEKVFLECVQDMDHENMFWYRQDPGLGLRLIYFSYDVKMKEKGDIPEGYSVSREKKERFSLILESASTNQTSMYLCASFLRVGTGELFFGEGSRLTVL.

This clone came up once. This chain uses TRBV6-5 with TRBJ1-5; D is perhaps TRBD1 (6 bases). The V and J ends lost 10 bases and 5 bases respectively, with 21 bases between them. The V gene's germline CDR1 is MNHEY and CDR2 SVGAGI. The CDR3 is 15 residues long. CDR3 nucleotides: TGTGCCACCATCGAACGGGGCAGGGGCTATCAGCCCCAGCATTTT. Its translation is CATIERGRGYQPQHF.

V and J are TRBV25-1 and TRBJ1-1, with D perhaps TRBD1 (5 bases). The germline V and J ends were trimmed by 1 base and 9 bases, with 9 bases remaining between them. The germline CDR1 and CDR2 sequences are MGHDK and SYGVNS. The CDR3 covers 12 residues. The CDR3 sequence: CASSEWGAKAFF. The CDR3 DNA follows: TGTGCCAGCAGTGAATGGGGCGCAAAAGCTTTCTTT.

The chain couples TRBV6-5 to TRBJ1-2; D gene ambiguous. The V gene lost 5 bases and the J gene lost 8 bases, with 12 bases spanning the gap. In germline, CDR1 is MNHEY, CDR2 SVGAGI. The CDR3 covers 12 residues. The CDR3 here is CASSKNFEGYTF. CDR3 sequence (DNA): TGTGCCAGCAGTAAGAATTTTGAGGGCTACACCTTC.

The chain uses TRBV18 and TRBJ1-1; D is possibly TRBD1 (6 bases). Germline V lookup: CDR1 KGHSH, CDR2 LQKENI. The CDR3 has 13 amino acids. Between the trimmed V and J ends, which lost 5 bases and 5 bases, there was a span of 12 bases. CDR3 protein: CASSTGQGTEAFF. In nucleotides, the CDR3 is TGTGCCAGCTCAACAGGCCAGGGGACTGAAGCTTTCTTT.

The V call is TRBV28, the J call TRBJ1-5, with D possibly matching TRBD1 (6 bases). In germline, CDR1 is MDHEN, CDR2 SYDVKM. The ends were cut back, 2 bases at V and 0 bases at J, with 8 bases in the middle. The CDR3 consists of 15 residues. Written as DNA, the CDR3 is TGTGCCAGCAGTTTAGGGGGGCCTAGCAATCAGCCCCAGCATTTT. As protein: CASSLGGPSNQPQHF. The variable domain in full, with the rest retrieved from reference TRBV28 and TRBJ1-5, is DVKVTQSSRYLVKRTGEKVFLECVQDMDHENMFWYRQDPGLGLRLIYFSYDVKMKEKGDIPEGYSVSREKKERFSLILESASTNQTSMYLCASSLGGPSNQPQHFGDGTRLSIL.

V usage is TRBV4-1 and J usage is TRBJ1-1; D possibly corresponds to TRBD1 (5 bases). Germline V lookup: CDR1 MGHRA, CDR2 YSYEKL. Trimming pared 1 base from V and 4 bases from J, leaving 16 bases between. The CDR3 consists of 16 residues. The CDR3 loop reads CASSQAPGTIGTEAFF. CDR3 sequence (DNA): TGCGCCAGCAGCCAAGCGCCCGGGACGATCGGCACTGAAGCTTTCTTT.

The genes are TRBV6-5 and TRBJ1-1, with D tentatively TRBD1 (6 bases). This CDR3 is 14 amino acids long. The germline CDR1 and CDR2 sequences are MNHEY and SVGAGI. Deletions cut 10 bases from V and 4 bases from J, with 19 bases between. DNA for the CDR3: TGTGCCACCCTACGACAACAGGGAGGCACTGAAGCTTTCTTT. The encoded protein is CATLRQQGGTEAFF.

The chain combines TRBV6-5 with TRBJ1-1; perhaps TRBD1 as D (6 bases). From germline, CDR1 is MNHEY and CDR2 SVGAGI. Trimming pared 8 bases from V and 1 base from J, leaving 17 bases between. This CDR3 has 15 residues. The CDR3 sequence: CASALGDRKNTEAFF. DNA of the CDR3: TGTGCCAGCGCTCTGGGCGACAGGAAGAACACTGAAGCTTTCTTT.

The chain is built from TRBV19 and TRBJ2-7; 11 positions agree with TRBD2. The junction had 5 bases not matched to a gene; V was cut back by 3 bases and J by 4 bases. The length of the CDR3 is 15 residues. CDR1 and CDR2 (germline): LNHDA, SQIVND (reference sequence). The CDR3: CASSIPLAGGYEQYF. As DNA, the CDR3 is TGTGCCAGTAGTATCCCCCTAGCGGGAGGATACGAGCAGTACTTC.

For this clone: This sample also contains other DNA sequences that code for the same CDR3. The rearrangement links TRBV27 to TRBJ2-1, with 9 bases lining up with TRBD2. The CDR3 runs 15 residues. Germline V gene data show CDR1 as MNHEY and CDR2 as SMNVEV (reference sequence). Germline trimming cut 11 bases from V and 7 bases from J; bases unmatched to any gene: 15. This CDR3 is CARRYPRGGVNEQFF. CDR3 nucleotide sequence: TGTGCCCGCCGATACCCGCGGGGGGGGGTTAATGAGCAGTTCTTC.

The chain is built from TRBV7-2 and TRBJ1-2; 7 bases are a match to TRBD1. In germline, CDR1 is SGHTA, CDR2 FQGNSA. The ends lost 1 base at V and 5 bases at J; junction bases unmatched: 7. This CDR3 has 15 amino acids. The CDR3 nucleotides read TGTGCCAGCAGCTTAGAGCCGGGACAGCCATATGGCTACACCTTC. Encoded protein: CASSLEPGQPYGYTF.

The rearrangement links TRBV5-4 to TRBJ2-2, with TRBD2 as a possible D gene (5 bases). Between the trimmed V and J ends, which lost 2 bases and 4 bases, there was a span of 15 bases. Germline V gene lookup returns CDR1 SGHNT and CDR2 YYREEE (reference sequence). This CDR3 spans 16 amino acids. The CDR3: CASSLESGEVTGELFF. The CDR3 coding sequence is TGTGCCAGCAGCTTAGAAAGCGGAGAAGTCACCGGGGAGCTGTTTTTT.

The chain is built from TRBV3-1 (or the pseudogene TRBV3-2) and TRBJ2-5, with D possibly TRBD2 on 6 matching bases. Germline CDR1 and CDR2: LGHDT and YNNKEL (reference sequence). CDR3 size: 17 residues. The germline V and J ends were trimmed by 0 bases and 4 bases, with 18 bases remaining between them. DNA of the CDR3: TGTGCCAGCAGCCAAGATTGGCCTGTTCGGGGAGGAGAGACCCAGTACTTC. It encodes CASSQDWPVRGGETQYF.

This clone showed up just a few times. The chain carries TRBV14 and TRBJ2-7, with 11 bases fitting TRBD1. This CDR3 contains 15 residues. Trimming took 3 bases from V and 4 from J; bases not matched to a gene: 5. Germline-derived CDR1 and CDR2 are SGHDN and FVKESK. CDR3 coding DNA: TGTGCCAGCAGCCATTTTGGACAGGGGGCTTACGAGCAGTACTTC. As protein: CASSHFGQGAYEQYF. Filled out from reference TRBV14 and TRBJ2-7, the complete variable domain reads EAGVTQFPSHSVIEKGQTVTLRCDPISGHDNLYWYRRVMGKEIKFLLHFVKESKQDESGMPNNRFLAERTGGTYSTLKVQPAELEDSGVYFCASSHFGQGAYEQYFGPGTRLTVT.

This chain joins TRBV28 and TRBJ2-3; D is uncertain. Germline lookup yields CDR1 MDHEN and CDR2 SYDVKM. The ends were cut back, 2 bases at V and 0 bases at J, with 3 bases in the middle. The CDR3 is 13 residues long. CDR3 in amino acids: CASSLPSTDTQYF. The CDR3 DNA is TGTGCCAGCAGTTTACCTAGCACAGATACGCAGTATTTT.

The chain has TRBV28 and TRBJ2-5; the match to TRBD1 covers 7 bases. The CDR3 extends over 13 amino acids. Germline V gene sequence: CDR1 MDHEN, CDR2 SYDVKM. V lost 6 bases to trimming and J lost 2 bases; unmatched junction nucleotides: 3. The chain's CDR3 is CASRPGQQETQYF. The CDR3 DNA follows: TGTGCCAGCAGACCGGGACAGCAAGAGACCCAGTACTTC.

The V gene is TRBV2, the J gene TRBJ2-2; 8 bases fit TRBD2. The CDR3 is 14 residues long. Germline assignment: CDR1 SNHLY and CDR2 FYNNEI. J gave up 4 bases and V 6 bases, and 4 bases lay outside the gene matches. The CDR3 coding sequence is TGTGCCAGCAGAGGACTAGCAAGCACCGGGGAGCTGTTTTTT. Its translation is CASRGLASTGELFF.

This CDR3 reads CASSQSSWTHYNQPQHF. CDR3 bases: TGCGCCAGCAGCCAAAGTTCGTGGACTCACTACAATCAGCCCCAGCATTTT. The V and J genes are TRBV4-1 and TRBJ1-5; D not resolved. In germline, CDR1 is MGHRA, CDR2 YSYEKL. The CDR3 is 17 amino acids. With 2 bases removed from V and 3 bases from J, the gap between germline ends came to 17 bases.

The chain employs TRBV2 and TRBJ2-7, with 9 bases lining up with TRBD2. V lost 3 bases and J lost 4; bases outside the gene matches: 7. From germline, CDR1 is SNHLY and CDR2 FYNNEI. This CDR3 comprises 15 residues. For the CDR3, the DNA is TGTGCCAGCAGTGATTCGCGACTAGCGGTTTACGAGCAGTACTTC. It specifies CASSDSRLAVYEQYF.